This T cell receptor (beta chain) is drawn from a study of blood T cell repertoires in COVID-19. About the study: Some COVID-19 samples were acute and others convalescent; all came from the United States, Italy and Spain. From T cells, B-cell-depleted T cells, or PBMCs came the material, which was cDNA or gDNA.

In the study's own analysis: Estimation of nucleated cell counts was performed using reference gene primer amplification. Data came from immunoSEQ multiplex PCR; TCRdb stores just in-frame clones and leaves some out. The V and J calls and clone size are taken from that table; D and trimming were inferred from the DNA. Among about 53,000 clones listed, around 86% were seen once. This CDR3 comprises 15 residues. Germline V CDR1 and CDR2: KGHSH, LQKENI. V lost 3 bases to trimming and J lost 8 bases, with 16 bases between them. What was sequenced was peripheral blood. This receptor was taken from a man older than 75 with acute or convalescent COVID-19. The J gene is TRBJ1-4, the V gene TRBV18; D is perhaps TRBD1 (5 bases). Here the CDR3 reads CASSPREGPSEKLFF. The CDR3 DNA follows: TGTGCCAGCTCACCCAGGGAGGGTCCCTCCGAAAAACTGTTTTTT. Full variable domain (outside the CDR3, taken from reference TRBV18 and TRBJ1-4): NAGVMQNPRHLVRRRGQEARLRCSPMKGHSHVYWYRQLPEEGLKFMVYLQKENIIDESGMPKERFSAEFPKEGPSILRIQQVVRGDSAAYFCASSPREGPSEKLFFGSGTQLSVL.